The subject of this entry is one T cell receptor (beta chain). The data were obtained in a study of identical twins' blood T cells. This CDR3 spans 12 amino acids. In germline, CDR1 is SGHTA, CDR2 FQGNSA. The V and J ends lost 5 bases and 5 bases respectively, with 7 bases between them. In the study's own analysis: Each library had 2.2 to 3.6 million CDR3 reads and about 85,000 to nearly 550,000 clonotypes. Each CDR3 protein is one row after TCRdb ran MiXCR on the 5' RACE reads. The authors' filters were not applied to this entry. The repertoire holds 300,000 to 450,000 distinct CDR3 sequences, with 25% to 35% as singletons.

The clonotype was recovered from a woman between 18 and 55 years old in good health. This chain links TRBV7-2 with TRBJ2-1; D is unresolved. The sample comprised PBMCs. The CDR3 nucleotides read TGTGCCAGCAGCCGGCCCAACAATGAGCAGTTCTTC. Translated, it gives CASSRPNNEQFF.